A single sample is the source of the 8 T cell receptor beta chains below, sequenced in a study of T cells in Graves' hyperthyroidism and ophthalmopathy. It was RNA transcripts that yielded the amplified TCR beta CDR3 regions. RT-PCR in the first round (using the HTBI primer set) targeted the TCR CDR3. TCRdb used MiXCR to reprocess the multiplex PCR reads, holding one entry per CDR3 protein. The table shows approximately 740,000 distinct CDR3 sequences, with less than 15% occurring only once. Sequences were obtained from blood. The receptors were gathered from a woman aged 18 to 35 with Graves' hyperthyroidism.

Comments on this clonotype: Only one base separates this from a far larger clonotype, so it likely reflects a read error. CDR3 in amino acids: CASSVGENTEAFF. The DNA for the CDR3 is TGTGCCAGCAGCGTAGGGGAGAACACTGAAGCTTTCTTT. The gene calls are TRBV9 and TRBJ1-1; no firm D call. CDR1 is SGDLS, CDR2 YYNGEE, per germline. V was trimmed by 0 bases and J by 1 base, leaving 4 bases between them. CDR3 length equals 13 residues.

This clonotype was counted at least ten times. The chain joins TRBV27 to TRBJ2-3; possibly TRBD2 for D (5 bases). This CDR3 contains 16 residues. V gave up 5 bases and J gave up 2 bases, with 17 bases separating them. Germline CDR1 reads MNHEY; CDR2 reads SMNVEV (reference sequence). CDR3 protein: CASSPLRGGYTDTQYF. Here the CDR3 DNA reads TGTGCCAGCAGTCCCCTCCGGGGTGGGTACACAGATACGCAGTATTTT.

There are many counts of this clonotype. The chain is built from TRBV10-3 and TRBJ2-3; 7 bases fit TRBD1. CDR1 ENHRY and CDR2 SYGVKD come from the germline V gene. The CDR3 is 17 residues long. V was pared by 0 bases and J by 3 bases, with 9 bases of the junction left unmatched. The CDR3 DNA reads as TGTGCCATCAGTGAGTCCGAGGGGGCGCTAAGGACAGATACGCAGTATTTT. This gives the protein CAISESEGALRTDTQYF.

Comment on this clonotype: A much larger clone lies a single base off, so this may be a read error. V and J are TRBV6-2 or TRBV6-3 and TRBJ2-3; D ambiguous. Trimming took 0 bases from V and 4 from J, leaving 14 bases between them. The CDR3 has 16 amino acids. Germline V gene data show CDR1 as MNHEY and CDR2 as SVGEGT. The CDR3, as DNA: TGTGCCAGCAGTTACTCGCCTAGACCATTCGCAGATACGCAGTATTTT. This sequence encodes CASSYSPRPFADTQYF.

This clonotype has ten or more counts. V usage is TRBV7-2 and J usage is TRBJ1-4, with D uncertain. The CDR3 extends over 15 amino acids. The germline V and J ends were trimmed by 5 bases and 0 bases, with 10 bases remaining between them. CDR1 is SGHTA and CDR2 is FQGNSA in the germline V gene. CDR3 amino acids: CASSPRPATNEKLFF. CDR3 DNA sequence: TGTGCCAGCAGCCCCCGGCCTGCAACTAATGAAAAACTGTTTTTT.

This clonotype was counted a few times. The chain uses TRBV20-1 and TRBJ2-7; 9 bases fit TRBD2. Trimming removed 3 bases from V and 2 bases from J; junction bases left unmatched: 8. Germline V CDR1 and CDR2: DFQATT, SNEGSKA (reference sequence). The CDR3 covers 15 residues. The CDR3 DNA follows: TGCAGTGCTAGCCGTAGCGGGAGCCCCCCCTACGAGCAGTACTTC. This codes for CSASRSGSPPYEQYF.

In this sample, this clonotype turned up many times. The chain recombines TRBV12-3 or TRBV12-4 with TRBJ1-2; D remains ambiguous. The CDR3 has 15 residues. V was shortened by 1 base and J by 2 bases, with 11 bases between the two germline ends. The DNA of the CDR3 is TGTGCCAGCAGTTTAGTCTACGGGGAAAACTATGGCTACACCTTC. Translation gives CASSLVYGENYGYTF.

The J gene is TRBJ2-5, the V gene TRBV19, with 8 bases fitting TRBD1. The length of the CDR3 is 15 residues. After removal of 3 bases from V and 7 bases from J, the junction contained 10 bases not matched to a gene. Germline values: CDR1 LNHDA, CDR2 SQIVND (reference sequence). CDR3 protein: CASSIGAGGAGTQYF. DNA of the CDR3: TGTGCCAGTAGTATTGGGGCAGGGGGCGCAGGGACCCAGTACTTC.